A single sample gave rise to the 18 T cell receptor beta chains below, sequenced in a study of blood T cell repertoires in COVID-19. Using immunoSEQ multiplex PCR, the repertoire was profiled, and TCRdb retains in-frame clones only, with some absent. Among 110,000 to 150,000 clones listed, roughly 84% were seen once. Sequencing was performed on peripheral blood. Receptor source: a human donor in a cohort sampled during active COVID-19.

The V gene is TRBV12-3 or TRBV12-4, the J gene TRBJ2-3; D is uncertain. Trimming left V 5 bases short and J 4 bases short, with 7 bases between. This CDR3 has 12 amino acids. CDR3 region: CASSLLPDTQYF. CDR3 coding DNA: TGTGCCAGCAGTCTATTACCAGATACGCAGTATTTT.

The chain is built from TRBV5-8 and TRBJ2-7; 9 bases are shared with TRBD1. V lost 5 bases to trimming and J lost 2 bases; unmatched junction nucleotides: 8. Germline loops: CDR1 SGHTS, CDR2 YDEGEE. The CDR3 has 15 residues. The CDR3 nucleotides read TGTGCCAGCAGATCCGGGACAGGGTCTACCTACGAGCAGTACGTC. As protein: CASRSGTGSTYEQYV.

The sample holds one count of this clone. The J gene is TRBJ1-4, the V gene TRBV19; 10 nucleotides agree with TRBD1. The CDR3 is made up of 19 amino acids. Unmatched junction bases numbered 17, after V lost 9 bases and J lost 1 base. The germline V gene encodes CDR1 LNHDA and CDR2 SQIVND (reference sequence). DNA for the CDR3: TGTGCCAGCCGAATAGGGCGGGACAGGGGCGGAGGAACTAATGAAAAACTGTTTTTT. This gives the protein CASRIGRDRGGGTNEKLFF.

This chain's CDR3 is CASSLPTGPETQYF. CDR3 DNA sequence: TGTGCCAGCAGCTTGCCCACAGGGCCAGAGACCCAGTACTTC. This sequence joins TRBV5-6 and TRBJ2-5; maybe TRBD1 (6 bases). This CDR3 contains 14 residues. V dropped 1 base and J dropped 4 bases, with 11 bases sitting between them. CDR1 is SGHDT and CDR2 is YYEEEE in the germline V gene.

This chain joins TRBV5-8 and TRBJ1-1; no firm D call. The CDR3 contains 18 residues. The V gene's germline CDR1 is SGHTS and CDR2 YDEGEE. V lost 4 bases, J lost 1 base, and 23 bases lay in between. CDR3 in amino acids: CASSPTWGVGLPNTEAFF. The DNA for the CDR3 is TGTGCCAGCAGCCCCACTTGGGGAGTCGGTTTACCGAACACTGAAGCTTTCTTT.

This chain links TRBV7-3 with TRBJ2-7; D uncertain. The CDR3 length is 14 residues. Per the germline V gene, CDR1 is SGHTA and CDR2 is FQGTGA. The V and J ends lost 3 bases and 5 bases respectively, with 14 bases between them. The CDR3 region has the DNA TGTGCCAGCAGCTTTCTAGGCCCGTCCGACGAGCAGTACTTC. Protein: CASSFLGPSDEQYF.

This chain joins TRBV7-2 and TRBJ2-1, with TRBD1 matching over 11 bases. J gave up 5 bases and V 3 bases, and 3 bases lay outside the gene matches. The CDR3 runs 15 residues. Germline V CDR1 and CDR2: SGHTA, FQGNSA. The CDR3, as DNA: TGTGCCAGCAGCTTGGGGACAGGGGGGAACAATGAGCAGTTCTTC. The encoded protein is CASSLGTGGNNEQFF.

The chain uses TRBV7-3 and TRBJ1-2, with 8 bases aligning to TRBD1. From germline, CDR1 is SGHTA and CDR2 FQGTGA. This CDR3 is built from 13 residues. V was clipped by 5 bases and J by 7 bases; unmatched bases: 6. The CDR3 loop reads CASSPTGAGGYTF. The CDR3 coding sequence is TGTGCCAGCAGCCCGACAGGGGCGGGTGGCTACACCTTC.

This clone was found once. J is TRBJ1-6 and V is TRBV2; D call uncertain. The CDR3 extends over 15 amino acids. V was clipped by 4 bases and J by 0 bases, with 7 bases between them. Germline V gene sequence: CDR1 SNHLY, CDR2 FYNNEI. In nucleotides, the CDR3 is TGTGCCAGCAGTGCAGGAAGCTCCTATAATTCACCCCTCCACTTT. Its translation: CASSAGSSYNSPLHF.

This sequence joins TRBV5-1 and TRBJ1-1; 11 bases are shared with TRBD1. Germline CDR1 reads SGHRS; CDR2 reads YFSETQ. The length of the CDR3 is 15 residues. After removal of 2 bases from V and 4 bases from J, the junction contained 4 bases not matched to a gene. The CDR3 sequence: CASSFGTGGGTEAFF. As DNA, the CDR3 is TGCGCCAGCAGCTTTGGGACAGGGGGTGGCACTGAAGCTTTCTTT.

The chain uses TRBV3-1 (or the pseudogene TRBV3-2) and TRBJ2-7; TRBD1 agrees at 8 bases. The trim removed 4 bases at V and 7 bases at J, leaving 12 bases unmatched. From germline, CDR1 is LGHDT and CDR2 YNNKEL (reference sequence). This CDR3 spans 15 amino acids. The CDR3 DNA is TGTGCCAGCAGCCCCTCCCCGGGACAGGTGTCGGAGCAGTACGTC. Translation gives CASSPSPGQVSEQYV.

The chain uses TRBV12-3 or TRBV12-4 and TRBJ1-1; D is uncertain. The CDR3 is 11 residues long. V was clipped by 3 bases and J by 7 bases, with 6 bases between them. This chain's CDR3 is CASSFSNEAFF. CDR3 nucleotides: TGTGCCAGCAGTTTCAGTAATGAAGCTTTCTTT.

The CDR3 here is CAISARETAEAFF. For the CDR3, the DNA is TGTGCCATCAGTGCGAGGGAAACCGCTGAAGCTTTCTTT. The chain carries TRBV10-3 and TRBJ1-1; the D is unclear. Germline V gene sequence: CDR1 ENHRY, CDR2 SYGVKD. CDR3 length equals 13 residues. Trimming pared 4 bases from V and 6 bases from J, leaving 12 bases between.

The gene calls are TRBV29-1 and TRBJ1-1; TRBD1 might be the D (5 bases). The CDR3 extends over 13 amino acids. V was shortened by 3 bases and J by 10 bases, with 18 bases between the two germline ends. Germline V lookup: CDR1 SQVTM, CDR2 ANQGSEA. CDR3 nucleotide sequence: TGCAGCGTTGATCCCCGGGTGCAGGGAAGAGCTTTCTTT. Residues: CSVDPRVQGRAFF.

This sequence joins TRBV5-8 and TRBJ2-3; no clear D gene. This CDR3 has 14 residues. Per the germline V gene, CDR1 is SGHTS and CDR2 is YDEGEE. V was trimmed by 0 bases and J by 4 bases, leaving 9 bases between them. The DNA for the CDR3 is TGTGCCAGCAGCTTGGCGTCTACTTCAGATACGCAGTATTTT. This gives the protein CASSLASTSDTQYF.

This clone was seen a single time. J is TRBJ1-3 and V is TRBV29-1, with D tentatively TRBD1 (6 bases). Germline CDR1 and CDR2: SQVTM and ANQGSEA. The CDR3 totals 15 residues. Trimming cost V 4 bases and J 2 bases, with 15 bases left between them. The CDR3 sequence is CSVGDSRGPGNTIYF. CDR3 coding DNA: TGCAGCGTTGGGGATTCCAGGGGACCTGGAAACACCATATATTTT.

The rearrangement joins TRBV18 to TRBJ2-1, with 9 nucleotides matching TRBD1. Trimming removed 1 base from V and 2 bases from J; junction bases left unmatched: 3. This CDR3 is 16 amino acids long. Germline lookup yields CDR1 KGHSH and CDR2 LQKENI. This CDR3 reads CASSPQGQGTYNEQFF. The DNA for the CDR3 is TGTGCCAGCTCACCACAAGGACAGGGGACCTACAATGAGCAGTTCTTC. The full variable domain, its missing parts supplied by reference TRBV18 and TRBJ2-1, is NAGVMQNPRHLVRRRGQEARLRCSPMKGHSHVYWYRQLPEEGLKFMVYLQKENIIDESGMPKERFSAEFPKEGPSILRIQQVVRGDSAAYFCASSPQGQGTYNEQFFGPGTRLTVL.

This chain uses TRBV6-6 with TRBJ1-4; D unresolved. Germline CDR1 MNHNY, CDR2 SVGAGI (reference sequence). The CDR3 runs to 13 residues. The V end lost 2 bases, the J end lost 7 bases, and 8 bases lay between the germline ends. The CDR3 sequence is CASSYVRGEKLFF. The DNA for the CDR3 is TGTGCCAGCAGTTACGTTCGGGGTGAAAAACTGTTTTTT.